The TCR beta chain described here comes from a study of human T cells and chemical hapten exposure (dated by TCRdb to the early 2020s). Looking at the study overall: For sensitization, 2% DPC in acetone was applied to a roughly 2 cm by roughly 2 cm area of upper inner arm skin. Patients additionally received weekly therapeutic DPC doses to the scalp throughout the approximately 25-week study period. Patch testing on the upper back used Finn chambers containing 0.01% DPC, with scoring done after 6 days according to International Contact Dermatitis Research Group standards. The patient cohort, mostly female, included alopecia areata with under or over 50% scalp involvement, alopecia totalis and alopecia universalis. The libraries were sequenced as a pool, and the TCR yield per sample differed mostly because of small variations in library volumes within the pool. This study followed changes in the peripheral blood TCR repertoire in vivo during primary and secondary sensitization of alopecia patients to the hapten diphenylcyclopropenone (DPC). Blood samples were taken from patients before sensitization (week 0) and at 2, 6 and about 24 weeks after DPC sensitization. For TCR sequencing, blood came from 25 to 35 alopecia patients at anywhere from one to four time points (pre-sensitization, 2, 6 and 24 weeks).

Read against the paper, the sample's time point label means: patch test 2, 6 weeks after DPC sensitization. The sample's treatment or condition label, in plain terms: therapeutic diphenylcyclopropenone sensitization with weekly scalp DPC. At each patch-test visit, blood was drawn before the patch test was applied. Patients were considered eligible if aged 18 to 70, diagnosed with alopecia and deemed suitable for DPC therapy, and patients were excluded if pregnant. Unfractionated whole blood was collected in Tempus Blood RNA tubes, and total RNA was extracted from that blood. Libraries were constructed by RACE. TCRdb lists the instrument as NextSeq 500. During library preparation, unique molecular identifiers were attached to individual cDNA molecules so that TCRs could be counted in a quantitative, reproducible way. From each blood RNA sample, both TCR alpha and TCR beta chains were sequenced. In the authors' own workflow: The median number of TCRs per sample was over 95,000, ranging from about 20,000 to 690,600. The Decombinator software suite was used to annotate V, J and CDR3 in the TCR reads. To make PS versus PT1 abundance plots, every sample was subsampled to the same number of TCRs (28,000). Expanded TCRs were defined as absent before sensitization and observed at least eight times at the 2-week time point. TCRdb ran its own pipeline on the public reads, namely fastp trimming at Q25 and MiXCR clone calling, and kept in-frame beta chains. Every distinct CDR3 protein forms one entry, paired with its most common genes and DNA. These V and J calls rely on TCRdb rather than the paper's analysis. In this sample the table shows about 400,000 distinct CDR3 sequences, about 6% of which occur a single time. The top ten hold about 5.4% of the sample.

Study-wide conclusions, independent of this receptor: The number of TCRs above 1 in 1000 frequency did not change with DPC sensitization; there was no evidence of global repertoire structure alterations. Because all patients had alopecia, a presumed autoimmune disease, the immune response of the patients might differ from that of healthy individuals. Significantly more large CDR3 similarity clusters were formed by expanded TCRs than by pre-sensitization or healthy control sets, consistent with antigen-driven responses. Patch test score correlated positively with the number of PT1 expanded TCRs, reaching significance at thresholds 8, 16 and 32 but not at 4. Repeated subsampling changed both the strength of the expansion versus patch-test correlation and the threshold at which that correlation became significant.

This clonotype was seen a handful of times. Its antigen target is currently unknown. Base qualities are missing; no much larger clone stands one base away. This sample comprised whole blood, obtained in connection with sensitization to the hapten diphenylcyclopropenone (DPC). The sequence was collected from a woman in her late teens or twenties with alopecia areata. Some clones in this sample may be carry-over from other donors' samples.

The nucleotide sequence is TGCGCCAGCAGCCAAGATAGGGGTCTGTATGGCTACACCTTC. This sequence encodes CASSQDRGLYGYTF. The rearranged segments are TRBV4-1 and TRBJ1-2; TRBD1 could be the D gene, as 5 bases match. Looking up the germline V gene yields CDR1 MGHRA and CDR2 YSYEKL. The CDR3 starts with the cysteine, ends with the phenylalanine, and has 14 residues. The read is trimmed to its CDR3 DNA, 42 bases read in frame from base 1. Deletion took 0 bases off V and 5 bases off J, with a span of 10 bases between the germline ends.